These 2 T cell receptor beta chains came from one sample sequenced in a study of graft-versus-host responses after intestinal transplantation (dated by TCRdb to about 2021). The time point label, read with the paper, signifies: cells obtained before transplantation from donor or recipient. The receptor library was made with the immunoSEQ multiplex PCR assay. TCRdb limited this immuneACCESS table to in-frame rearrangements with V and J called. A share of clones is missing; checked studies link under half to unresolved V genes, and the rest is unexplained. The sample table holds some 88,000 clones, of which approximately 94% were seen once. 2% to 2.5% of the sample comes from the top ten. No antigen has been identified for these receptors. The input for sequencing was unstimulated CD8+ T cells sorted from spleen or lymph node cells, taken before intestinal transplant. The receptors were sampled from a human donor who received an intestinal transplant.

This chain links TRBV7-2 with TRBJ2-1; 8 nucleotides line up with TRBD2. The CDR3 is 19 residues long. V gave up 0 bases and J gave up 4 bases; unmatched junction bases: 14. The germline V gene encodes CDR1 SGHTA and CDR2 FQGNSA. The CDR3 spells CASSLAVRTSKPLYNEQFF. The CDR3 DNA reads as TGTGCCAGCAGCTTAGCGGTAAGGACTAGCAAGCCCTTATACAATGAGCAGTTCTTC.

The chain combines TRBV27 with TRBJ2-7; maybe TRBD2 (5 bases). The CDR3 covers 14 residues. The germline V and J ends were trimmed by 2 bases and 1 base, with 9 bases remaining between them. In germline, CDR1 is MNHEY, CDR2 SMNVEV (reference sequence). The CDR3 DNA reads TGTGCCAGCAGTTTACGAGGGCAGTCCTACGAGCAGTACTTC. Its protein is CASSLRGQSYEQYF.